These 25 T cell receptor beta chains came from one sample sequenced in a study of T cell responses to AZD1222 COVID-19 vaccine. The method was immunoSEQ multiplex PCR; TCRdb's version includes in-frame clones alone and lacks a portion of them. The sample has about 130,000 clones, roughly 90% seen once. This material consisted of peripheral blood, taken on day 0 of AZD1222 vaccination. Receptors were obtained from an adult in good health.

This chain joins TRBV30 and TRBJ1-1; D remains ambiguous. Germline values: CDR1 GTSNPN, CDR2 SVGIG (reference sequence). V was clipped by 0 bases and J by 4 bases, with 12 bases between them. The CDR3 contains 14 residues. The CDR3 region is CAWSVRAVSTEAFF. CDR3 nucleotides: TGTGCCTGGAGTGTAAGGGCCGTGAGCACTGAAGCTTTCTTT.

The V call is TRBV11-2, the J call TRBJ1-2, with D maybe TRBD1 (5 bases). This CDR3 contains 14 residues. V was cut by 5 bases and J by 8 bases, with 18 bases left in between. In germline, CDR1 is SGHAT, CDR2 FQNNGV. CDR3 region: CASSMGGKLWGYTF. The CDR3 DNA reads TGTGCCAGCAGCATGGGGGGGAAATTGTGGGGCTACACCTTC.

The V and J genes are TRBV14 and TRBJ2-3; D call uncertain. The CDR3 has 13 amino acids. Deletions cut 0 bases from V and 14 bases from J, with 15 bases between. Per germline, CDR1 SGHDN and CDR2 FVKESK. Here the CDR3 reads CASSQDPTVPPYF. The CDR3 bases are TGTGCCAGCAGCCAAGATCCAACAGTCCCCCCGTATTTT.

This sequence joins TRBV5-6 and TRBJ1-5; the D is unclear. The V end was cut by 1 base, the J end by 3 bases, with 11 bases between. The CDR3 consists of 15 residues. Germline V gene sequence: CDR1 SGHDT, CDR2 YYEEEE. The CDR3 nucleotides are TGTGCCAGCAGCTTGAGTTGGGGAATCAATCAGCCCCAGCATTTT. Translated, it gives CASSLSWGINQPQHF.

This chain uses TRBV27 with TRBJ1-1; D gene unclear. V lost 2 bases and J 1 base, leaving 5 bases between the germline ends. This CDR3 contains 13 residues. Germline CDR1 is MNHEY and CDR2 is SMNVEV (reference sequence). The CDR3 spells CASSLIRNTEAFF. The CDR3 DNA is TGTGCCAGCAGTTTAATAAGGAACACTGAAGCTTTCTTT.

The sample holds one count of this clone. This CDR3 reads CASRGTSNYGYTF. CDR3 bases: TGTGCCAGCAGGGGGACCTCTAACTATGGCTACACCTTC. The V gene is TRBV6-5, the J gene TRBJ1-2; weak D call: TRBD1 (5 bases). V lost 6 bases and J lost 0, with 8 bases in between. Germline loops: CDR1 MNHEY, CDR2 SVGAGI. The CDR3 contains 13 residues.

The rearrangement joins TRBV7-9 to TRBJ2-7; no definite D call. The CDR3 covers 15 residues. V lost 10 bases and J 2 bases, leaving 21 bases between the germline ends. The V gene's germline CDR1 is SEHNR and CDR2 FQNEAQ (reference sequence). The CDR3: CATSQSARSTYEQYF. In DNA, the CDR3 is TGTGCCACCAGTCAATCAGCCAGGTCGACCTACGAGCAGTACTTC.

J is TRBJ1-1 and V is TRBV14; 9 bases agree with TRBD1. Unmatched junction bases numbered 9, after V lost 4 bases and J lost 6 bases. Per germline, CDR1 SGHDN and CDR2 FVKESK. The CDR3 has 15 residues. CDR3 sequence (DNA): TGTGCCAGCAGCCGCCTGGGGACAGGGAATGCTGAAGCTTTCTTT. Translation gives CASSRLGTGNAEAFF.

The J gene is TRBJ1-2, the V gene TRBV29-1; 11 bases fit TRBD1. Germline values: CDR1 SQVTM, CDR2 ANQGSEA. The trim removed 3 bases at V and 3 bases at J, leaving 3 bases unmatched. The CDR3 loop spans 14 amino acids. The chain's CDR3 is CSVDGTGGHYGYTF. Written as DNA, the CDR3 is TGCAGCGTTGATGGGACAGGGGGGCACTATGGCTACACCTTC.

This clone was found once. The CDR3 reads CASSLGTGVPNEQFF. Here the CDR3 DNA reads TGTGCCAGCAGTTTAGGGACAGGGGTTCCAAATGAGCAGTTCTTC. V gene TRBV27 combines with J gene TRBJ2-1; 10 nucleotides match TRBD1. CDR1 and CDR2 from the germline V gene are MNHEY and SMNVEV (reference sequence). CDR3 length equals 15 residues. The J segment lost 7 bases and the V segment lost 2 bases, leaving 5 bases of the junction unmatched.

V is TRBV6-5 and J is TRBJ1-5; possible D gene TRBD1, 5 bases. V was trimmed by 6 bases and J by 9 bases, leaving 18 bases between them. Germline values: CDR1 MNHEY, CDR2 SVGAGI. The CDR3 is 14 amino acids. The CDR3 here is CASRPRQSGGPQHF. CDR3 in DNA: TGTGCCAGCAGACCCAGACAGTCTGGAGGGCCCCAGCATTTT.

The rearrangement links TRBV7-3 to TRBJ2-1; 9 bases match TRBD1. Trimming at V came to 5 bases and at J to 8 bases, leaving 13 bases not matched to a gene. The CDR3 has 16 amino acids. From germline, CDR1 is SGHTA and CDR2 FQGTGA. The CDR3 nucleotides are TGTGCCAGCAGCGGGAATCCGGGACAGGGAATGGATGAGCAGTTCTTC. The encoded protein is CASSGNPGQGMDEQFF.

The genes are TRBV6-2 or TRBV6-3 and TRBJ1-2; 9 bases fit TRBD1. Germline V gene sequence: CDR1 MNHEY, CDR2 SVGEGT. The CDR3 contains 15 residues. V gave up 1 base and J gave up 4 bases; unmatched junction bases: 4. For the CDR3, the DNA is TGTGCCAGCAGTTACTTCGGGACAGGGAGCTATGGCTACACCTTC. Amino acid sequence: CASSYFGTGSYGYTF.

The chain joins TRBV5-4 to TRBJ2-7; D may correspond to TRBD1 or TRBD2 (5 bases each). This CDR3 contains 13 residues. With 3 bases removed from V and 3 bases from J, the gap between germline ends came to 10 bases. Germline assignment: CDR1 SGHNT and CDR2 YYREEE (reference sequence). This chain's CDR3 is CASSSGPSYEQYF. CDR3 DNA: TGTGCCAGCAGCTCGGGACCGAGCTACGAGCAGTACTTC.

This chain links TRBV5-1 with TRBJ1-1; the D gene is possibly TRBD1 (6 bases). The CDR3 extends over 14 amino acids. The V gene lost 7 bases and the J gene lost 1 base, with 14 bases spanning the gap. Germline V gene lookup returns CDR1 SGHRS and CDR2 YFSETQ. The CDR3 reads CASGRGGGNTEAFF. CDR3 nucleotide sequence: TGCGCCAGCGGACGGGGAGGGGGGAACACTGAAGCTTTCTTT.

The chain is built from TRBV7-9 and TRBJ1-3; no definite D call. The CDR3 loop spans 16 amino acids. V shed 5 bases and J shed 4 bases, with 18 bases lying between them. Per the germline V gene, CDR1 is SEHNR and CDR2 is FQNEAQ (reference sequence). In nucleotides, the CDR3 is TGTGCCAGCAGCACCACCCGGTCGTTGAGGGGAAACACCATATATTTT. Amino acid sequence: CASSTTRSLRGNTIYF.

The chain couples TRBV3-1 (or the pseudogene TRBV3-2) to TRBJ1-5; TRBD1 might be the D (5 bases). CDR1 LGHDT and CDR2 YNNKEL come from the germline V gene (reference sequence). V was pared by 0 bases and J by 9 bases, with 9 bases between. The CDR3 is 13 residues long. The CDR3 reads CASSQDRGGPQHF. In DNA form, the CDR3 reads TGTGCCAGCAGCCAAGATCGGGGGGGGCCCCAGCATTTT.

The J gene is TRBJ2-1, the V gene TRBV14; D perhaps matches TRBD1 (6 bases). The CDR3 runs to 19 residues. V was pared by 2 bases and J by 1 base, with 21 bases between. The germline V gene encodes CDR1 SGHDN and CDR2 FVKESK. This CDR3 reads CASSQYTGIPLGSYNEQFF. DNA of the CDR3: TGTGCCAGCAGCCAATATACAGGGATCCCCCTTGGGTCCTACAATGAGCAGTTCTTC.

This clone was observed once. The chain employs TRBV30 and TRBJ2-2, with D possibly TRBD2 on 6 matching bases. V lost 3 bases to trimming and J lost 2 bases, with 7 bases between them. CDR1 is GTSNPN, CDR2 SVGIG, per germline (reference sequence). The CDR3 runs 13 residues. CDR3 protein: CAWRGLNTGELFF. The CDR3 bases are TGTGCCTGGAGGGGACTTAACACCGGGGAGCTGTTTTTT.

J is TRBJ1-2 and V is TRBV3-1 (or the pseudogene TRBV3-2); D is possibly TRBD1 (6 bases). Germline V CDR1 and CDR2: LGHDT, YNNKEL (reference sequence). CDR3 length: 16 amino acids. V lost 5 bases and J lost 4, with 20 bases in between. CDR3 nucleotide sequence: TGTGCCAGCAGCAACACCGGACAGATTCTCCTCTATGGCTACACCTTC. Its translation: CASSNTGQILLYGYTF.

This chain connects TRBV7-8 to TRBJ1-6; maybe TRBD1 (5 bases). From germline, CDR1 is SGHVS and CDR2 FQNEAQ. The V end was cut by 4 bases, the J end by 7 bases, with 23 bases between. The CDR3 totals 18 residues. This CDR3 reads CASSSRPQSSGLNSPLHF. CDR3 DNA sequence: TGTGCCAGCAGCTCCCGGCCGCAATCCTCGGGGCTCAATTCACCCCTCCACTTT.

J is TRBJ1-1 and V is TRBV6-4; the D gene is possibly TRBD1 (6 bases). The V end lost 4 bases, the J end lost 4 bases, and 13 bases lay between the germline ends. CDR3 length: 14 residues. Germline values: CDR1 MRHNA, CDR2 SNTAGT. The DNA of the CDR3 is TGTGCCAGCAGTGCCGGGGGCCTGGGCACTGAAGCTTTCTTT. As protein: CASSAGGLGTEAFF.

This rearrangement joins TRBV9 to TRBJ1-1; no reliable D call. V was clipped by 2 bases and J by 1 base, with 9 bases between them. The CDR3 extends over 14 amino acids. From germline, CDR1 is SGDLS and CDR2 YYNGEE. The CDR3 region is CASSVSGSNTEAFF. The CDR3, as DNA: TGTGCCAGCAGCGTTTCTGGGTCGAACACTGAAGCTTTCTTT.

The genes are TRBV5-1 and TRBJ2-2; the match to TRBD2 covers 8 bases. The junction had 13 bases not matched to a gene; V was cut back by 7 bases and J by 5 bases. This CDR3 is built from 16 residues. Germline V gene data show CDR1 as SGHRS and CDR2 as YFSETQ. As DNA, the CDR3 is TGCGCCAGCTGCGGAGAAGCGGGGGCATTGACCGGGGAGCTGTTTTTT. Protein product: CASCGEAGALTGELFF.

CDR3 region: CASSLGVLYSNQPQHF. CDR3 coding DNA: TGTGCCAGCAGCCTTGGGGTTCTCTATAGCAATCAGCCCCAGCATTTT. The V call is TRBV7-8, the J call TRBJ1-5; D ambiguous. V was shortened by 5 bases and J by 0 bases, with 14 bases between the two germline ends. The CDR3 runs 16 residues. Germline-derived CDR1 and CDR2 are SGHVS and FQNEAQ.